One sample yielded the 10 T cell receptor beta chains listed below, sequenced in a study of radiotherapy plus CTLA-4 blockade in lung cancer. The method was immunoSEQ multiplex PCR; TCRdb's version includes in-frame clones alone and lacks a portion of them. The sample records approximately 75,000 clones, 78% being singletons. This specimen was peripheral blood, taken from a patient treated with radiotherapy plus ipilimumab. All receptors derive from a human donor with non-small cell lung cancer who had a complete response to radiotherapy plus ipilimumab.

The chain links TRBV30 to TRBJ1-2; D may be TRBD1 (5 bases). V lost 4 bases, J lost 6 bases, and 12 bases lay in between. The CDR3 is 12 residues long. Germline lookup yields CDR1 GTSNPN and CDR2 SVGIG (reference sequence). The CDR3 is CAWTPRADGYTF. In DNA form, the CDR3 reads TGTGCCTGGACCCCCAGGGCCGATGGCTACACCTTC.

The gene calls are TRBV7-2 and TRBJ2-1; D is unresolved. The CDR3 loop spans 14 amino acids. Trimming pared 5 bases from V and 4 bases from J, leaving 12 bases between. Germline CDR1 SGHTA, CDR2 FQGNSA. CDR3 DNA sequence: TGTGCCAGCAGCCCCCCTTCTAGGTACAATGAGCAGTTCTTC. It encodes CASSPPSRYNEQFF.

J is TRBJ1-5 and V is TRBV19, with 7 positions matching TRBD1. The CDR3 has 15 amino acids. The germline gives CDR1 LNHDA, CDR2 SQIVND (reference sequence). Trimming removed 3 bases from V and 7 bases from J; junction bases left unmatched: 9. The CDR3 sequence is CASSINVRGGQPQHF. The CDR3 DNA reads as TGTGCCAGTAGTATCAATGTCAGGGGGGGGCAGCCCCAGCATTTT.

The chain has TRBV2 and TRBJ2-1, with D possibly being TRBD2 (5 bases). In germline, CDR1 is SNHLY, CDR2 FYNNEI. The CDR3 has 12 amino acids. The germline V and J ends were trimmed by 7 bases and 4 bases, with 8 bases remaining between them. The CDR3 sequence: CASKSGYNEQFF. The CDR3 region has the DNA TGTGCCAGCAAGTCGGGGTACAATGAGCAGTTCTTC.

This chain uses TRBV18 with TRBJ1-4, with D possibly TRBD1 on 5 matching bases. The V gene's germline CDR1 is KGHSH and CDR2 LQKENI. V shed 6 bases and J shed 5 bases, with 10 bases lying between them. The CDR3 contains 13 residues. The CDR3 region is CASSPGGNEKLFF. The CDR3 DNA sequence: TGTGCCAGCTCCCCGGGGGGGAATGAAAAACTGTTTTTT.

This clone ranks as large. This chain links TRBV9 with TRBJ1-4; D gene ambiguous. CDR1 and CDR2 (germline): SGDLS, YYNGEE. V was shortened by 1 base and J by 8 bases, with 9 bases between the two germline ends. This CDR3 region has 13 residues. DNA of the CDR3: TGTGCCAGCAGCGTAAGTGGCCCCGAAAAACTGTTTTTT. This sequence encodes CASSVSGPEKLFF.

The rearrangement joins TRBV5-1 to TRBJ1-2, with a weak D call TRBD1 (5 bases). Germline V lookup: CDR1 SGHRS, CDR2 YFSETQ. The length of the CDR3 is 12 residues. With 4 bases removed from V and 7 bases from J, the gap between germline ends came to 11 bases. CDR3 sequence (DNA): TGCGCCAGCAGCCCGGGGGGAGGTGGCTACACCTTC. This codes for CASSPGGGGYTF.

The rearrangement links TRBV7-2 to TRBJ2-5; D gene unclear. In germline, CDR1 is SGHTA, CDR2 FQGNSA. The CDR3 runs to 13 residues. Trimming stripped 2 bases from V and 2 bases from J, with 6 bases between. As DNA, the CDR3 is TGTGCCAGCAGCTTATGGAGACAAGAGACCCAGTACTTC. Its translation: CASSLWRQETQYF.

This clone has just a few counts. Germline and junction disagree at one end, which may indicate a read error. The V call is TRBV2, the J call TRBJ2-4; 10 nucleotides match TRBD2. Looked up from germline, CDR1 is SNHLY and CDR2 is FYNNEI. CDR3 length: 13 residues. For the CDR3, the DNA is TGTGCCAGCGGGTTAGCTAGCGGGGGCCGAGGTTGCTTC. Encoded protein: CASGLASGGRGCF. Filled out from reference TRBV2 and TRBJ2-4, the complete variable domain reads EPEVTQTPSHQVTQMGQEVILRCVPISNHLYFYWYRQILGQKVEFLVSFYNNEISEKSEIFDDQFSVERPDGSNFTLKIRSTKLEDSAMYFCASGLASGGRGCFGAGTRLSVL.

As for this clone: The sample contains more than one DNA sequence encoding this CDR3. The chain links TRBV7-9 to TRBJ1-5; D gene unclear. V lost 1 base and J lost 7, with 8 bases in between. The CDR3 has 13 amino acids. Germline V gene sequence: CDR1 SEHNR, CDR2 FQNEAQ (reference sequence). CDR3: CASSLEGIQPQHF. In nucleotides, the CDR3 is TGTGCCAGCAGCTTAGAAGGGATCCAGCCCCAGCATTTT.